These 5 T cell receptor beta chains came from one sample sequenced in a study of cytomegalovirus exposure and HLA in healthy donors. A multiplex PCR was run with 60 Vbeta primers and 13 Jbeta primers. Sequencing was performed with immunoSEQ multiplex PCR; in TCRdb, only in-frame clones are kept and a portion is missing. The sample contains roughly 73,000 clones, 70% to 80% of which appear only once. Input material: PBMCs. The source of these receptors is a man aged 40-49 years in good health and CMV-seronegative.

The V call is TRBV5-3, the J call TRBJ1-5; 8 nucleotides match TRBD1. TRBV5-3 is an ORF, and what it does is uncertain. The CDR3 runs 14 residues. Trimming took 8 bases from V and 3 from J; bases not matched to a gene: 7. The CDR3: CASTMGQDNQPQHF. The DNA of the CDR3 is TGTGCCAGCACCATGGGACAGGACAATCAGCCCCAGCATTTT.

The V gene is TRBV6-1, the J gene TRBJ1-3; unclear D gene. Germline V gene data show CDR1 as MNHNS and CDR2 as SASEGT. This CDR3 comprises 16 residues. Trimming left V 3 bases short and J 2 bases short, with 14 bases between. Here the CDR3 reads CASSEEGSYAGNTIYF. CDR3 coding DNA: TGTGCCAGCAGTGAGGAGGGATCGTACGCTGGAAACACCATATATTTT.

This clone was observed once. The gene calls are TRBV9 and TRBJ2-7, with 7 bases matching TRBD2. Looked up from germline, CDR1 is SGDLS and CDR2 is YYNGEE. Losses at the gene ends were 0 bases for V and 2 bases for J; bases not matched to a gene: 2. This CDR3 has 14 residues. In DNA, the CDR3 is TGTGCCAGCAGCGTAGGAGCGGGACCCTACGAGCAGTACTTC. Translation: CASSVGAGPYEQYF.

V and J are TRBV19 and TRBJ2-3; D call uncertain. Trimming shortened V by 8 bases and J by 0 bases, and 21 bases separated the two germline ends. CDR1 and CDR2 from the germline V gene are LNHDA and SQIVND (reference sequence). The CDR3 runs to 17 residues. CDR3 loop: CASRRLGGESSTDTQYF. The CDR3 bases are TGTGCCAGTCGAAGGCTTGGTGGAGAATCTAGCACAGATACGCAGTATTTT.

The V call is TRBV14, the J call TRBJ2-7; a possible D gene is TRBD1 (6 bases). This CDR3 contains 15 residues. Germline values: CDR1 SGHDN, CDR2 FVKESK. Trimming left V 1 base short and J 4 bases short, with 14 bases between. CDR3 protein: CASSQGWGLSYEQYF. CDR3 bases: TGTGCCAGCAGCCAAGGTTGGGGGCTTTCATACGAGCAGTACTTC. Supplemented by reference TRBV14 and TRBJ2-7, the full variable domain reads EAGVTQFPSHSVIEKGQTVTLRCDPISGHDNLYWYRRVMGKEIKFLLHFVKESKQDESGMPNNRFLAERTGGTYSTLKVQPAELEDSGVYFCASSQGWGLSYEQYFGPGTRLTVT.